The 15 T cell receptor beta chains below were found in one sample sequenced in a study of shared clonotypes between healthy human individuals (dated by TCRdb to 2019 to 2021). The library came from the immunoSEQ multiplex PCR assay. Imported from immuneACCESS, the table was reduced by TCRdb to in-frame sequences with V and J called. These copies leave out some clones; in studies compared against another copy, an unresolved V gene accounts for under half, and the cause of the remainder is not known. The sample records 760,000 or so clones, 90% to 98% of which are singletons. Of the sample, approximately 0.2% falls within the top ten clones. CD8 naive samples consisted of CD45RO-negative cells that were positively selected for CCR7, yielding a CD45RA+CCR7+ population without TemRA cells. Sequencing input: naive CD8+ T cells sorted from blood. Reading the label with the study, this specimen's cell subset or site is: CD45RA+CCR7+. The receptors were sampled from a young man in good health.

Regarding this clone: One junction end disagrees with the germline gene, perhaps due to a read error. The rearrangement links TRBV29-1 to TRBJ2-1, with 7 bases aligning to TRBD1. The CDR3 contains 13 residues. Looked up from germline, CDR1 is SQVTM and CDR2 is ANQGSEA. The CDR3 region has the DNA TGCAGCGCTGAAAGAGGGGGCGCGTATGAGCAGTTCTTC. Translating it yields CSAERGGAYEQFF.

The chain joins TRBV18 to TRBJ1-2; D not resolved. V was clipped by 2 bases and J by 8 bases, with 21 bases between them. This CDR3 region has 16 residues. Germline loops: CDR1 KGHSH, CDR2 LQKENI. CDR3 sequence (DNA): TGTGCCAGCTCACCATCGAAGCTTCACGACAATGGAGGCTACACCTTC. Protein: CASSPSKLHDNGGYTF.

The chain is built from TRBV4-3 and TRBJ2-7; possible D gene TRBD2, 6 bases. Trimming left V 0 bases short and J 4 bases short, with 13 bases between. CDR1 and CDR2 from the germline V gene are LGHNA and YSLEER. The CDR3 loop spans 15 amino acids. In DNA, the CDR3 is TGCGCCAGCAGCCAAGAGGAGGGAATAGCTTACGAGCAGTACTTC. This sequence encodes CASSQEEGIAYEQYF.

The chain has TRBV11-2 and TRBJ2-1; the D is unclear. The V gene lost 5 bases and the J gene lost 0 bases, with 2 bases spanning the gap. Germline V lookup: CDR1 SGHAT, CDR2 FQNNGV. This CDR3 comprises 12 residues. The CDR3 is CASSGSYNEQFF. The CDR3 DNA reads as TGTGCCAGCAGCGGCTCCTACAATGAGCAGTTCTTC.

The chain links TRBV6-5 to TRBJ1-4, with D hard to call. V gave up 5 bases and J gave up 2 bases, with 6 bases separating them. CDR1 is MNHEY and CDR2 is SVGAGI in the germline V gene. The CDR3 loop spans 13 amino acids. The CDR3 sequence is CASSRGTNEKLFF. The CDR3 bases are TGTGCCAGCAGTCGCGGGACTAATGAAAAACTGTTTTTT.

The J gene is TRBJ2-3, the V gene TRBV4-1; D ambiguous. This CDR3 comprises 15 residues. Germline assignment: CDR1 MGHRA and CDR2 YSYEKL. V shed 0 bases and J shed 5 bases, with 12 bases lying between them. This CDR3 reads CASSQDSGTLDTQYF. Written as DNA, the CDR3 is TGCGCCAGCAGCCAAGATAGTGGAACCCTAGATACGCAGTATTTT.

This clone appeared once. The chain employs TRBV5-5 and TRBJ2-2; D is ambiguous. The CDR3 sequence is 14 residues long. Trimming took 1 base from V and 2 from J, leaving 6 bases between them. Germline V gene lookup returns CDR1 SGHKS and CDR2 YYEKEE (reference sequence). The CDR3 DNA follows: TGTGCCAGCAGCTTGTACAGTAACACCGGGGAGCTGTTTTTT. It encodes CASSLYSNTGELFF.

This clone has a single count. This chain joins TRBV6-1 and TRBJ1-5; D is unresolved. Germline CDR1 is MNHNS and CDR2 is SASEGT. Trimming pared 2 bases from V and 3 bases from J, leaving 17 bases between. The CDR3 has 17 amino acids. CDR3 amino acids: CASSEYPLRGLNQPQHF. In nucleotides, the CDR3 is TGTGCCAGCAGTGAATACCCATTGAGAGGGCTCAATCAGCCCCAGCATTTT.

CDR3 sequence: CATSAPGRLISMNTEAFF. In DNA form, the CDR3 reads TGTGCCACCAGCGCACCGGGACGACTAATTTCTATGAACACTGAAGCTTTCTTT. The chain links TRBV15 to TRBJ1-1; perhaps TRBD1 as D (5 bases). The CDR3 extends over 18 amino acids. The ends were cut back, 5 bases at V and 0 bases at J, with 22 bases in the middle. The germline CDR1 and CDR2 sequences are LNHNV and YYDKDF (reference sequence).

The chain has TRBV28 and TRBJ2-3; 7 bases align to TRBD2. The CDR3 length is 19 residues. Germline CDR1 reads MDHEN; CDR2 reads SYDVKM. Trimming at V came to 8 bases and at J to 1 base, leaving 21 bases not matched to a gene. As DNA, the CDR3 is TGTGCCAGCCTGGGTGTTAGGGGTGGAGGGAGGGCCGGCACAGATACGCAGTATTTT. It specifies CASLGVRGGGRAGTDTQYF.

This chain uses TRBV10-3 with TRBJ2-7; TRBD1 matches at 9 bases. CDR1 and CDR2 from the germline V gene are ENHRY and SYGVKD. J lost 4 bases, V lost 6 bases, and 7 bases had no gene match. The CDR3 is 14 amino acids. The CDR3 reads CAIRETGGEYEQYF. The CDR3 bases are TGTGCCATCAGAGAGACAGGGGGAGAGTACGAGCAGTACTTC.

The CDR3 nucleotides read TGTGCCAGCAGCGGGAGGGGGCTTCACTACGAGCAGTACTTC. It translates to CASSGRGLHYEQYF. This sequence joins TRBV11-1 and TRBJ2-7, with D perhaps matching TRBD1 or TRBD2 (7 bases each). The CDR3 runs 14 residues. Germline V gene lookup returns CDR1 SGHAT and CDR2 FQDESV (reference sequence). V dropped 5 bases and J dropped 3 bases, with 14 bases sitting between them. Combining the CDR3 with reference TRBV11-1 and TRBJ2-7 gives the whole variable domain EAEVAQSPRYKITEKSQAVAFWCDPISGHATLYWYRQILGQGPELLVQFQDESVVDDSQLPKDRFSAERLKGVDSTLKIQPAELGDSAMYLCASSGRGLHYEQYFGPGTRLTVT.

The chain uses TRBV7-2 and TRBJ2-3, with D possibly matching TRBD2 (5 bases). The CDR3 is 14 residues long. Germline V gene sequence: CDR1 SGHTA, CDR2 FQGNSA. The V gene lost 3 bases and the J gene lost 2 bases, with 9 bases spanning the gap. CDR3 in DNA: TGTGCCAGCAGCTTGCTAGCCTTCACAGATACGCAGTATTTT. Encoded protein: CASSLLAFTDTQYF. Looking up the rest from reference TRBV7-2 and TRBJ2-3 gives the full variable domain: GAGVSQSPSNKVTEKGKDVELRCDPISGHTALYWYRQSLGQGLEFLIYFQGNSAPDKSGLPSDRFSAERTGGSVSTLTIQRTQQEDSAVYLCASSLLAFTDTQYFGPGTRLTVL.

The rearrangement uses TRBV27 and TRBJ2-3, with D possibly matching TRBD1 (5 bases). CDR3 length: 15 amino acids. Trimming cost V 7 bases and J 0 bases, with 14 bases left between them. Germline V gives CDR1 MNHEY, CDR2 SMNVEV (reference sequence). CDR3 amino acids: CASTPIGASTDTQYF. The CDR3 DNA is TGTGCCAGCACCCCTATTGGGGCGAGCACAGATACGCAGTATTTT.

The count of this clone is one. The genes are TRBV7-6 and TRBJ2-1; no firm D call. In germline, CDR1 is SGHVS, CDR2 FNYEAQ. V lost 1 base to trimming and J lost 5 bases, with 6 bases between them. The CDR3 extends over 13 amino acids. CDR3 DNA: TGTGCCAGCAGCTTAGGCCGAAACAATGAGCAGTTCTTC. This sequence encodes CASSLGRNNEQFF.